These 4 T cell receptor beta chains share one sample of origin, sequenced in a study of tumor-infiltrating lymphocytes in primary liver carcinoma. Bulk tissue was left unsorted, and RNA and DNA were co-extracted from 20-30 mg of it. The researchers produced TCR beta cDNA from 400 to 650 ng total RNA with a constant-region primer. Slightly modified ARM-PCR with three nested multiplex PCR rounds yielded TCR beta libraries. TRBV1-TRBV30 forward primers paired with a C-beta reverse primer drove the first two PCR rounds, about 9 cycles each. From the multiplex PCR reads, TCRdb called clonotypes with MiXCR, one entry per CDR3 protein. The sample has roughly 86,000 distinct CDR3 sequences, approximately 68% seen once. Sequencing was performed on tumor-adjacent normal liver tissue. These receptor sequences come from a middle-aged man with primary liver carcinoma and hepatitis B virus infection.

For this clonotype: Possible read error: a much larger clone is one base away. This rearrangement joins TRBV10-1 to TRBJ2-1; possible D gene TRBD2, 6 bases. Germline V gene lookup returns CDR1 WNHNN and CDR2 SYGVQD (reference sequence). This CDR3 region has 17 residues. V lost 5 bases to trimming and J lost 7 bases, with 24 bases between them. The CDR3 loop is CASSKTRGMSRRNEQFF. DNA for the CDR3: TGCGCCAGCAGTAAGACTAGAGGGATGAGTAGGAGAAATGAGCAGTTCTTC.

Regarding this clonotype: The germline gene is not matched at one end of the junction; a read error may be the cause. This chain joins TRBV10-1 and TRBJ2-3; 7 bases are a match to TRBD1. CDR3 length: 15 amino acids. CDR1 WNHNN and CDR2 SYGVQD come from the germline V gene (reference sequence). The CDR3 loop reads CASSVTGTETDMQYF. The CDR3 DNA reads TGCGCCAGCAGTGTAACCGGGACAGAGACCGATATGCAGTATTTT.

The chain links TRBV20-1 to TRBJ2-2; possible D gene TRBD2, 5 bases. Germline CDR1 and CDR2: DFQATT and SNEGSKA (reference sequence). Trimming pared 3 bases from V and 5 bases from J, leaving 19 bases between. The CDR3 loop spans 16 amino acids. CDR3 DNA: TGCAGTGCTAGTGATAAAGTGGGAGCCTTAACCGGGGAGCTGTTTTTT. It translates to CSASDKVGALTGELFF.

With respect to this clonotype: This may come from a read error, since a much larger clone is one base off. This chain joins TRBV5-1 and TRBJ2-1; D not resolved. Germline lookup yields CDR1 SGHRS and CDR2 YFSETQ. The CDR3 extends over 14 amino acids. CDR3 nucleotides: TGCGCCAGCAGCTTGGCCGAGCGTGGGAATGACCAGTTCTTC. This codes for CASSLAERGNDQFF. The full variable domain, with the rest looked up from reference TRBV5-1 and TRBJ2-1, is KAGVTQTPRYLIKTRGQQVTLSCSPISGHRSVSWYQQTPGQGLQFLFEYFSETQRNKGNFPGRFSGRQFSNSRSEMNVSTLELGDSALYLCASSLAERGNDQFFGPGTRLTVL.